The present TCR beta chain was sequenced within a study of identical twins (dated by TCRdb to the mid-2010s). About the full investigation: The study deep-sequenced TCR alpha and beta repertoires from monozygotic twins, unrelated adults of various ages and cord blood to test whether fetal clonotypes persist. Replicate twin experiments were performed at different times using different library preparation protocols to rule out contamination.

Every donor was a healthy Caucasian. Three pairs of female monozygotic twins, all aged about 18 to 30 years, made up the twin cohort. Peripheral blood mononuclear cells were the source from which RNA for the TCR libraries was isolated. Study-wide findings and limitations: Invariant T cells such as MAIT and iNKT could partly confound zero-insertion analyses, though diverse VJ usage argued against this for most clonotypes. Out-of-frame TCR alpha sequences shared between twins showed an excess of low generation-probability sequences compared with coincidental sharing between unrelated individuals. A weaker excess of twin sharing was found in beta out-of-frame sequences because the signal-to-noise ratio was lowered by fewer shared sequences. Fewer insertions were carried by abundant cord blood beta clonotypes; a weaker similar trend was observed in young adult naive repertoires, while no such trend was observed in memory repertoires. Because the same donors could not be followed over many years, the conclusions relied on cross-sectional statistical analysis. Recombination models systematically underestimated out-of-frame TCR alpha sharing in monozygotic twins but agreed with sharing between unrelated individuals.

From its cysteine to its phenylalanine, the CDR3 spans 13 amino acids. The kept DNA is CDR3 alone, 39 bases in frame from the first base. V is cut by 0 bases and J by 7 bases, and the space between the germline ends is 10 bases. CDR1 and CDR2 are drawn from the germline V gene (reference sequence): DFQATT, SNEGSKA. This clonotype appeared a few times. It has no known antigen specificity. The input lacks base qualities; no much larger clone sits a single base away. The library was built by means of 5' RACE. The sequencing machine was an Illumina HiSeq 2000. A universal primer binding site was introduced by template switching, and a unique molecular identifier was present in the final cDNA, enabling accurate counting of TCR cDNA molecules. First-strand cDNA for TCR alpha and beta chains was synthesized from specific primers in the conserved constant-segment region. To control for contamination, every cDNA library was double barcoded, receiving both a SMART-Mk sample barcode and Illumina barcodes. TruSeq adapter sequences, together with Illumina sample barcodes, were added in two successive PCR steps. The TCR alpha and beta cDNA libraries were sequenced on the Illumina HiSeq platform using custom primers. The study's processing was this. Unique molecular identifiers were extracted from raw reads with MiGEC, and CDR3 positions were determined with MiXCR. Recombination models were inferred per individual with the repgenHMM and IGoR tools using an EM algorithm. Shared clonotypes were analyzed with the tcR package in R, and sharing was normalized by the product of cloneset sizes. To study raw recombination without the effects of thymic and clonal selection, out-of-frame nonproductive sequences were analyzed. TCRdb applied fastp at Q25 and MiXCR to the public reads, then kept only in-frame beta chains. Merged by CDR3 protein, the rows form single entries marked with the most common genes and DNA. These V and J calls are TCRdb output, not the study's own analysis. The sample yields approximately 700,000 distinct CDR3 sequences; approximately 18% were counted once. 10% to 15% of the sample is held by the ten biggest clonotypes.

The same specimen was also included in a second study, on T cells expressing NK-cell markers. Drawing on the second study: In sorted CD3+CD56+NKG2C+, CD3+CD56+NKG2C- and CD3+CD56-NKG2C+ T-cell subsets from 7 to 9 donors, TCR beta-chain repertoires were profiled. Most of the eight sequenced donors were HCMV-seropositive and one was HCMV-seronegative. In several experiments an anti-gammadeltaTCR antibody was added to restrict sorting to alphabetaTCR-expressing T cells. In six donors, the dominant CD3+CD56+NKG2C+ clonotypes were among the top 10 CD8+ clonotypes and accounted for roughly 1.0-8% of CD8+ T cells. Those dominant clonotypes were again the most abundant among CD3+CD56-NKG2C+ cells in four donors, at roughly 25-65%. It remained unclear whether the expanded NKG2C-expressing T cell clones were specific for HCMV antigens. The eight sequenced donors were randomly selected healthy volunteers, three men and five women. A commercial ELISA kit detecting HCMV-specific IgG in serum was used to determine HCMV serostatus. For six donors, unsorted PBMC were also used to sequence bulk peripheral blood T-cell repertoires. MIGEC was used to demultiplex reads and group the reads by UMI, and MiTCR was used to assemble and quantify clonotypes. To remove erroneous sequences, TCR cDNA sequences were retained only when supported by two or more reads. The tcR package was used for downstream repertoire analysis, and clonotypes were matched across fractions by CDR3 nucleotide sequence plus V segment. VDJmatch was used to annotate antigen specificity against VDJdb, with one amino acid substitution in CDR3 allowed.

Sequencing was performed on PBMCs. The sequence was collected from a woman aged 18-35 years in good health. The rearranged chain carries TRBV20-1 and TRBJ2-1, and possibly TRBD2, on 5 matching bases. The CDR3 region: CSARDDPGNEQFF. The bases are TGCAGTGCTAGAGACGACCCGGGGAATGAGCAGTTCTTC.